Listed here is a single T cell receptor beta chain. These data come from a study of control samples from healthy donors and cancer patients. V dropped 4 bases and J dropped 4 bases, with 13 bases sitting between them. This CDR3 is 14 amino acids long. From germline, CDR1 is SNHLY and CDR2 FYNNEI. Method: immunoSEQ multiplex PCR; TCRdb's copy keeps in-frame clones and lacks some. The sample carries approximately 74,000 clones, approximately 94% recorded once. V gene TRBV2 combines with J gene TRBJ2-5; tentatively, D is TRBD1 (6 bases). The sequence derives from a woman in her 30s in good health. Sample: blood. As DNA, the CDR3 is TGTGCCAGCAGTGCGGGACAAAAGGGAGAGACCCAGTACTTC. It yields the protein CASSAGQKGETQYF. The full variable domain, rest sourced from reference TRBV2 and TRBJ2-5, is EPEVTQTPSHQVTQMGQEVILRCVPISNHLYFYWYRQILGQKVEFLVSFYNNEISEKSEIFDDQFSVERPDGSNFTLKIRSTKLEDSAMYFCASSAGQKGETQYFGPGTRLLVL.